One and the same sample provided the 3 T cell receptor beta chains below, sequenced in a study of OX40 agonist ivuxolimab in advanced cancers. The repertoire was sequenced with immunoSEQ multiplex PCR; TCRdb's copy has only in-frame clones and lacks some. The sample records around 50,000 clones, around 86% being singletons. The input for sequencing was CD4+ or CD8+ T cells sorted from blood, taken in a trial of the OX40 agonist ivuxolimab. Source of these receptors: an adult with an advanced solid tumor such as melanoma, head and neck, liver or kidney cancer.

The rearrangement links TRBV14 to TRBJ1-1, with D tentatively TRBD1 (5 bases). In germline, CDR1 is SGHDN, CDR2 FVKESK. The CDR3 spans 15 residues. V was trimmed by 0 bases and J by 1 base, leaving 9 bases between them. As DNA, the CDR3 is TGTGCCAGCAGCCAAGATGGGAGGGGGAACACTGAAGCTTTCTTT. Translation: CASSQDGRGNTEAFF.

V is TRBV5-1 and J is TRBJ2-1, with 9 bases that match TRBD1. V lost 4 bases and J lost 8; bases outside the gene matches: 7. CDR3 length: 14 amino acids. From germline, CDR1 is SGHRS and CDR2 YFSETQ. CDR3 region: CASSGRTGADEQFF. The CDR3 nucleotides are TGCGCCAGCAGCGGCCGGACAGGGGCGGATGAGCAGTTCTTC.

The gene calls are TRBV6-5 and TRBJ2-7, with D possibly TRBD2 on 5 matching bases. The CDR3 has 15 residues. Germline V gene data show CDR1 as MNHEY and CDR2 as SVGAGI. V was trimmed by 6 bases and J by 0 bases, leaving 15 bases between them. The CDR3, as DNA: TGTGCCAGCAGCCGTACTAGTCAGAGCTCCTACGAGCAGTACGTC. Amino acids: CASSRTSQSSYEQYV.